The present T cell receptor beta chain was sequenced within a study of CD8 T cells in Susac syndrome. When the RNA was reverse transcribed, random hexamers were used with an input of roughly 0.5 to 1 ug. TCRdb re-called the immunoSEQ multiplex PCR reads through MiXCR, storing one row per CDR3 protein. The sample gives 15,000 to 20,000 distinct CDR3 sequences, roughly 95% of which show up once; 0.2% to 0.3% is in the top ten. The V end was cut by 3 bases, the J end by 2 bases, with 11 bases between. CDR1 WNHNN and CDR2 SYGVQD come from the germline V gene (reference sequence). CDR3 size: 15 residues. The sample taken for sequencing was CD8+ T cells from PBMCs. The chain has TRBV10-1 and TRBJ2-1; TRBD2 is a possible D gene (6 bases). This TCR was recovered from a human donor in good health. The CDR3 region is CASSEWRDTYNEQFF. The CDR3 nucleotides are TGCGCCAGCAGTGAATGGCGGGATACCTACAATGAGCAGTTCTTC.